The T cell receptor (beta chain) under discussion was sequenced for a study of type 1 regulatory T cells. Study in general: T-allo10 is a Tr1-enriched, alloantigen-specific CD4 T cell product made in vitro. General study results and limits: Compared with non-type 1 regulatory T cells, type 1 regulatory T cells showed a more restricted TCR repertoire.

Germline-derived CDR1 and CDR2 are SGHDT and YYEEEE. With 5 bases removed from V and 0 bases from J, the gap between germline ends came to 12 bases. This CDR3 spans 15 amino acids. TCRdb reprocessed the reads via MiXCR and lists one record per CDR3 protein. The sample records about 62,000 distinct CDR3 sequences, less than 70% being singletons. On this clonotype: Its antigen is not known.

Sequenced: cultured non-Tr1 T cells, either the whole culture or a sorted T cell fraction (not recorded which). The TCR was taken from a human donor in good health. The V call is TRBV5-6, the J call TRBJ2-1; D remains ambiguous. The CDR3 DNA reads TGTGCCAGCAGGTTGACCCATAGCTCCTACAATGAGCAGTTCTTC. Translated, it gives CASRLTHSSYNEQFF.